This TCR beta chain was found in a study of OX40 agonist ivuxolimab in advanced cancers. CDR3 size: 16 residues. Libraries were prepared by immunoSEQ multiplex PCR; TCRdb keeps only in-frame clonotypes and omits some of them. The table records about 63,000 clones, around 91% of them present only once. Material: CD4+ or CD8+ T cells sorted from blood, obtained in a trial of the OX40 agonist ivuxolimab. V is TRBV21-1 and J is TRBJ2-5; TRBD1 is the table's D call, not checked against the DNA. TRBV21-1 is a pseudogene segment. The TCR sequence derives from an adult with an advanced solid tumor such as melanoma, head and neck, liver or kidney cancer. The CDR3 is CASSKGGDTGMETQYF. Written as DNA, the CDR3 is TGTGCCAGCAGCAAAGGAGGGGACACTGGAATGGAGACCCAGTACTTC.